The 29 T cell receptor beta chains below all came from one sample that was sequenced in a study of vaccination and CD4 T cells after COVID-19. Treatment: approximately 10-day PBMC culture with coronavirus spike peptide pools or control peptides (ViraFEST assay). Once obtained from cultured CD4+ T cells, the DNA was sequenced using the Oncomine TCR Beta short-read assay. TCRdb analysed the PCR reads with MiXCR anew, one entry per CDR3 protein. The sample holds under 6,500 distinct CDR3 sequences, approximately 48% seen once. Their cognate antigens are unknown. Sequencing used CD4+ T cells from blood, cultured in vitro. Receptors originate from a human donor who had recovered from COVID-19.

This chain joins TRBV2 and TRBJ2-4; 8 bases are a match to TRBD1. V lost 7 bases and J lost 3; bases outside the gene matches: 14. Germline CDR1 is SNHLY and CDR2 is FYNNEI. This CDR3 has 17 amino acids. This CDR3 reads CASKTGAIPGGKNIQYF. CDR3 coding DNA: TGTGCCAGCAAGACAGGGGCGATCCCAGGAGGCAAAAACATTCAGTACTTC.

J is TRBJ2-2 and V is TRBV21-1; TRBD1 was called by the table and not checked on the DNA. TRBV21-1 is termed a pseudogene. The CDR3 sequence is 14 residues long. In DNA, the CDR3 is TGTGCCAACCGCCGACCGGACAGGGCCGGGGAGCTGTTTTTT. Translation gives CANRRPDRAGELFF.

This clonotype was seen only a few times. This sequence joins TRBV20-1 and TRBJ1-2; TRBD1 is a possible D gene (6 bases). Germline CDR1 reads DFQATT; CDR2 reads SNEGSKA (reference sequence). Trimming removed 1 base at V and 5 bases at J, with 20 bases between. The CDR3 has 16 amino acids. CDR3 in DNA: TGCAGTGCTAGAGGGCCCTCCCCGACAGGATGGTATGGCTACACCTTC. Its translation: CSARGPSPTGWYGYTF.

V gene TRBV30 combines with J gene TRBJ1-5, with TRBD1 matching 7 bases. V lost 3 bases to trimming and J lost 2 bases; unmatched junction nucleotides: 7. This CDR3 has 15 residues. Germline CDR1 and CDR2: GTSNPN and SVGIG (reference sequence). CDR3 residues: CAWSRDRGGNQPQHF. Written as DNA, the CDR3 is TGTGCCTGGAGCCGGGACAGAGGGGGCAATCAGCCCCAGCATTTT.

The chain joins TRBV4-2 to TRBJ2-5; D is undetermined. Germline V CDR1 and CDR2: LGHNA, YNFKEQ. The CDR3 has 14 amino acids. Trimming removed 1 base at V and 5 bases at J, with 11 bases between. The CDR3 coding sequence is TGTGCCAGCAGCCAAGGGATAGCCCGCGAGACCCAGTACTTC. It encodes CASSQGIARETQYF.

This clonotype was detected a few times. This rearrangement joins TRBV20-1 to TRBJ2-5; D not certain. The CDR3 runs 12 residues. Trimming left V 5 bases short and J 5 bases short, with 12 bases between. In germline, CDR1 is DFQATT, CDR2 SNEGSKA (reference sequence). CDR3 residues: CSAGETSETQYF. The CDR3 nucleotides read TGCAGTGCTGGTGAAACTTCCGAGACCCAGTACTTC.

This chain joins TRBV6-1 and TRBJ2-1; D may be TRBD1 (6 bases). The CDR3 has 14 amino acids. Germline CDR1 and CDR2: MNHNS and SASEGT. Trimming took off 8 bases at V and 9 bases at J, with 20 bases between the two ends. CDR3 coding DNA: TGTGCCAGCCGTGGGGACACCCGGTCGGTTGAGCAGTTCTTC. This sequence encodes CASRGDTRSVEQFF.

J is TRBJ2-1 and V is TRBV4-1; 8 bases fit TRBD1. Germline assignment: CDR1 MGHRA and CDR2 YSYEKL. CDR3 length equals 15 residues. Trimming at V came to 4 bases and at J to 3 bases, leaving 5 bases not matched to a gene. CDR3 sequence: CASSPGQGFYNEQFF. CDR3 nucleotide sequence: TGCGCCAGCAGCCCTGGACAGGGCTTCTACAATGAGCAGTTCTTC.

The chain is built from TRBV7-8 and TRBJ2-1, with TRBD1 matching 12 bases. CDR1 SGHVS and CDR2 FQNEAQ come from the germline V gene. V lost 5 bases and J lost 3; bases outside the gene matches: 5. The CDR3 has 16 residues. For the CDR3, the DNA is TGTGCCAGCAGCAGGGACAGGGGGCCATTCTACAATGAGCAGTTCTTC. Its protein is CASSRDRGPFYNEQFF.

V gene TRBV27 combines with J gene TRBJ2-2, with TRBD1 as a possible D gene (6 bases). Germline values: CDR1 MNHEY, CDR2 SMNVEV (reference sequence). The V end lost 6 bases, the J end lost 1 base, and 9 bases lay between the germline ends. The CDR3 consists of 14 residues. The CDR3 nucleotides are TGTGCCAGCAGCAGGACAGTGAACACCGGGGAGCTGTTTTTT. Its protein product is CASSRTVNTGELFF.

The chain has TRBV20-1 and TRBJ1-5; D gene ambiguous. The V gene's germline CDR1 is DFQATT and CDR2 SNEGSKA (reference sequence). This CDR3 is 13 amino acids long. Between the trimmed V and J ends, which lost 3 bases and 7 bases, there was a span of 13 bases. The CDR3 here is CSARGIFGQPQHF. The CDR3 nucleotides read TGCAGTGCTAGGGGGATATTTGGGCAGCCCCAGCATTTT.

This clonotype was observed a few times. The chain combines TRBV24-1 with TRBJ1-2; D remains unclear. The CDR3 loop spans 11 amino acids. V was trimmed by 4 bases and J by 2 bases, leaving 1 base between them. Germline assignment: CDR1 KGHDR and CDR2 SFDVKD. This CDR3 is CATSDNYGYTF. Written as DNA, the CDR3 is TGTGCCACCAGTGACAACTATGGCTACACCTTC.

This clonotype was counted only a few times. The chain employs TRBV7-9 and TRBJ2-7; maybe TRBD1 (6 bases). Germline CDR1 SEHNR, CDR2 FQNEAQ (reference sequence). Trimming pared 5 bases from V and 2 bases from J, leaving 19 bases between. This CDR3 is 16 amino acids long. CDR3 protein: CASSLGQRRETYEQYF. The CDR3 nucleotides read TGTGCCAGCAGCCTGGGACAACGAAGGGAAACCTACGAGCAGTACTTC.

The table lists this clonotype with a few counts. V gene TRBV6-1 combines with J gene TRBJ1-2; 7 positions match TRBD1. CDR1 and CDR2 (germline): MNHNS, SASEGT. The CDR3 is 15 residues long. Trimming cost V 5 bases and J 8 bases; bases outside gene matches: 14. The CDR3 region has the DNA TGTGCCAGCAGTCAAAGATCGACAGGGAGGGGAGGCTACACCTTC. Amino acid sequence: CASSQRSTGRGGYTF.

The chain has TRBV21-1 and TRBJ2-7. TRBV21-1 is a pseudogene locus. The length of the CDR3 is 15 residues. In DNA, the CDR3 is TGTGCCAGCAGCAACGGGTCAAATAGCTCCTACGAGCAGTACTTC. Translating gives CASSNGSNSSYEQYF.

The rearrangement joins TRBV6-1 to TRBJ1-2; TRBD1 is a possible D gene (5 bases). Deletions cut 2 bases from V and 8 bases from J, with 12 bases between. There are 13 residues in the CDR3. Germline V CDR1 and CDR2: MNHNS, SASEGT. The CDR3, as DNA: TGTGCCAGCAGTGAAACCCCGACAGTAGGCTACACCTTC. Encoded protein: CASSETPTVGYTF.

The V and J genes are TRBV5-5 and TRBJ2-7; 8 bases align to TRBD1. The germline gives CDR1 SGHKS, CDR2 YYEKEE (reference sequence). This CDR3 is 16 amino acids long. J lost 4 bases, V lost 4 bases, and 13 bases had no gene match. CDR3 sequence: CASSPDVGTGEYEQYF. CDR3 DNA: TGTGCCAGCAGCCCAGACGTCGGGACAGGCGAGTACGAGCAGTACTTC.

This sequence joins TRBV5-1 and TRBJ1-4; D is perhaps TRBD1 (6 bases). Trimming stripped 0 bases from V and 5 bases from J, with 8 bases between. The CDR3 covers 14 residues. CDR1 is SGHRS, CDR2 YFSETQ, per germline. CDR3 DNA: TGCGCCAGCAGCTTGGCCGACAGGAATGAAAAACTGTTTTTT. Translation gives CASSLADRNEKLFF.

In the case of this clonotype: A junction end diverges from the germline sequence, so it may reflect a read error. The genes are TRBV7-9 and TRBJ2-7, with no clear D. The CDR3 sequence is 11 residues long. Germline V gene lookup returns CDR1 SEHNR and CDR2 FQNEAQ (reference sequence). CDR3 bases: TGTGCCAGCAGCGTAGCTAGTGAGCAGTACTTC. It codes for CASSVASEQYF. The entire variable domain, with the rest obtained from reference TRBV7-9 and TRBJ2-7, is as follows: DTGVSQNPRHKITKRGQNVTFRCDPISEHNRLYWYRQTLGQGPEFLTYFQNEAQLEKSRLLSDRFSAERPKGSFSTLEIQRTEQGDSAMYLCASSVASEQYFGPGTRLTVT.

The chain uses TRBV10-2 and TRBJ2-3; 7 positions match TRBD1. V lost 0 bases to trimming and J lost 7 bases; unmatched junction nucleotides: 10. The CDR3 is 16 residues long. Germline V lookup: CDR1 WSHSY, CDR2 SAAADI. The CDR3 sequence is CASSESLGTVRNTQYF. DNA for the CDR3: TGCGCCAGCAGTGAGTCGTTGGGGACAGTCAGGAATACGCAGTATTTT.

This chain connects TRBV6-1 to TRBJ2-1; the D gene is possibly TRBD1 (6 bases). This CDR3 spans 13 amino acids. Trimming took 10 bases from V and 5 from J, leaving 15 bases between them. Germline CDR1 and CDR2: MNHNS and SASEGT. CDR3 coding DNA: TGTGCCACCGCCCGAACAGGGAACAATGAGCAGTTCTTC. It is translated as CATARTGNNEQFF.

The chain combines TRBV5-6 with TRBJ1-5; TRBD1 matches 7 bases. The CDR3 spans 16 residues. CDR1 is SGHDT, CDR2 YYEEEE, per germline. The J segment lost 7 bases and the V segment lost 1 base, leaving 11 bases of the junction unmatched. This CDR3 is CASSLSETGRLQPQHF. The CDR3 region has the DNA TGTGCCAGCAGCTTGAGCGAGACAGGGAGGTTACAGCCCCAGCATTTT.

The sample holds a few counts of this clonotype. J is TRBJ1-1 and V is TRBV6-1; the D gene is possibly TRBD1 (5 bases). Germline V gene lookup returns CDR1 MNHNS and CDR2 SASEGT. This CDR3 has 12 residues. The CDR3 nucleotides read TGTGCTGCCCACGGGGCTAGCACTGAAGCTTTCTTT. Translation: CAAHGASTEAFF.

The rearrangement links TRBV6-2 or TRBV6-3 to TRBJ2-6, with D tentatively TRBD2 (6 bases). Deletions cut 0 bases from V and 3 bases from J, with 18 bases between. Germline loops: CDR1 MNHEY, CDR2 SVGEGT. The CDR3 contains 19 residues. CDR3 in DNA: TGTGCCAGCAGTTACTCTTGGGGGGACGGACGAGGTGGGGCCAACGTCCTGACTTTC. It translates to CASSYSWGDGRGGANVLTF.

This chain joins TRBV4-1 and TRBJ1-2; 7 bases fit TRBD1. The germline V gene encodes CDR1 MGHRA and CDR2 YSYEKL. The CDR3 runs 15 residues. V gave up 4 bases and J gave up 7 bases; unmatched junction bases: 12. The CDR3 sequence is CASSPQLTGRAGYTF. The CDR3 DNA is TGCGCCAGCAGCCCCCAATTGACAGGGAGGGCTGGCTACACCTTC.

The V and J genes are TRBV19 and TRBJ2-7, with unresolved D. V gave up 3 bases and J gave up 1 base, with 10 bases separating them. The germline gives CDR1 LNHDA, CDR2 SQIVND (reference sequence). The CDR3 contains 14 residues. CDR3 in amino acids: CASSIGVRSYEQYF. Here the CDR3 DNA reads TGTGCCAGTAGTATTGGGGTCCGATCCTACGAGCAGTACTTC.

This clonotype is medium-sized. CDR3 in amino acids: CAWSVQRISYNSPLHF. In nucleotides, the CDR3 is TGTGCCTGGAGTGTACAAAGGATCTCCTATAATTCACCCCTCCACTTT. The chain joins TRBV30 to TRBJ1-6; D is ambiguous. This CDR3 has 16 amino acids. Per germline, CDR1 GTSNPN and CDR2 SVGIG (reference sequence). V lost 0 bases, J lost 0 bases, and 9 bases lay in between.

There are a few counts of this clonotype. J is TRBJ1-5 and V is TRBV2, with TRBD1 identical over 7 bases. The germline V gene has CDR1 SNHLY and CDR2 FYNNEI. V shed 4 bases and J 5 bases; nucleotides not matched to a gene: 11. This CDR3 region has 16 residues. CDR3 in amino acids: CASSGGRTDRDQPQHF. In DNA, the CDR3 is TGTGCCAGCAGTGGGGGGCGGACAGACAGGGATCAGCCCCAGCATTTT.

The J gene is TRBJ1-5, the V gene TRBV20-1; D call uncertain. The ends were cut back, 3 bases at V and 3 bases at J, with 9 bases in the middle. Germline V gene lookup returns CDR1 DFQATT and CDR2 SNEGSKA (reference sequence). The CDR3 is 13 residues long. CDR3 nucleotide sequence: TGCAGTGCTAGCCCCGTAAACAATCAGCCCCAGCATTTT. Residues: CSASPVNNQPQHF.